Presented here are 10 T cell receptor beta chains from one specimen sequenced in a study of blood T cell repertoires in COVID-19. Profiling relied on immunoSEQ multiplex PCR, and the TCRdb table lists in-frame clones only, not all of them. The data contain roughly 120,000 clones, more than 90% of them singletons. What was sequenced was peripheral blood. All receptors derive from a man aged 55 to 70 with COVID-19, enrolled during active disease.

The genes are TRBV6-5 and TRBJ1-2; tentative D call: TRBD1 (6 bases). The germline CDR1 and CDR2 sequences are MNHEY and SVGAGI. V was cut by 8 bases and J by 4 bases, with 20 bases left in between. There are 15 residues in the CDR3. CDR3 sequence reads: CASGRQELQGYGYTF. The CDR3 region has the DNA TGTGCCAGCGGAAGACAGGAGCTCCAGGGCTATGGCTACACCTTC.

The V and J genes are TRBV9 and TRBJ2-3, with 11 bases aligning to TRBD1. The V and J ends lost 1 base and 6 bases, in that order; junction bases with no gene match: 1. The germline V gene has CDR1 SGDLS and CDR2 YYNGEE. The length of the CDR3 is 14 residues. This chain's CDR3 is CASSVRTGGDTQYF. CDR3 DNA sequence: TGTGCCAGCAGCGTACGGACAGGGGGCGATACGCAGTATTTT.

V is TRBV19 and J is TRBJ1-6; D is ambiguous. The CDR3 length is 14 residues. V was pared by 4 bases and J by 6 bases, with 10 bases between. Germline values: CDR1 LNHDA, CDR2 SQIVND (reference sequence). CDR3 sequence: CASSRTQTNSPLHF. For the CDR3, the DNA is TGTGCCAGTAGTAGGACTCAAACTAATTCACCCCTCCACTTT. Full variable domain (rest looked up from reference TRBV19 and TRBJ1-6): DGGITQSPKYLFRKEGQNVTLSCEQNLNHDAMYWYRQDPGQGLRLIYYSQIVNDFQKGDIAEGYSVSREKKESFPLTVTSAQKNPTAFYLCASSRTQTNSPLHFGNGTRLTVT.

The rearrangement joins TRBV7-3 to TRBJ1-1; D is unresolved. The V gene's germline CDR1 is SGHTA and CDR2 FQGTGA. V was shortened by 3 bases and J by 3 bases, with 14 bases between the two germline ends. CDR3 length equals 15 residues. The CDR3 loop reads CASSLTGTGDTEAFF. In DNA form, the CDR3 reads TGTGCCAGCAGCTTGACGGGAACTGGGGACACTGAAGCTTTCTTT.

The gene calls are TRBV9 and TRBJ2-1; 7 nucleotides align to TRBD2. CDR1 SGDLS and CDR2 YYNGEE come from the germline V gene. With 4 bases clipped from V and 8 bases from J, the junction kept 12 bases outside the gene matches. The CDR3 spans 15 residues. CDR3: CASSPTWEGEDEQFF. Here the CDR3 DNA reads TGTGCCAGCAGCCCCACTTGGGAGGGAGAGGATGAGCAGTTCTTC.

The genes are TRBV2 and TRBJ2-1; 11 nucleotides align to TRBD2. Unmatched junction bases numbered 7, after V lost 3 bases and J lost 9 bases. Germline V CDR1 and CDR2: SNHLY, FYNNEI. The CDR3 extends over 15 amino acids. CDR3 loop: CASSDTSGSYGEQFF. For the CDR3, the DNA is TGTGCCAGCAGTGACACTAGCGGGAGTTATGGTGAGCAGTTCTTC.

The chain recombines TRBV6-6 with TRBJ2-7; perhaps TRBD1 as D (6 bases). The length of the CDR3 is 12 residues. Between the trimmed V and J ends, which lost 6 bases and 2 bases, there was a span of 8 bases. Germline V gene sequence: CDR1 MNHNY, CDR2 SVGAGI (reference sequence). The CDR3 is CASRQGTYEQYF. DNA of the CDR3: TGTGCCAGCAGGCAGGGGACCTACGAGCAGTACTTC.

The chain couples TRBV5-6 to TRBJ1-1, with unresolved D. From germline, CDR1 is SGHDT and CDR2 YYEEEE. There are 13 residues in the CDR3. Trimming removed 4 bases from V and 0 bases from J, with 7 bases in between. This chain's CDR3 is CASSPTLNTEAFF. The CDR3 DNA sequence: TGTGCCAGCAGCCCTACGTTGAACACTGAAGCTTTCTTT.

J is TRBJ1-2 and V is TRBV5-6; no reliable D call. Germline CDR1 reads SGHDT; CDR2 reads YYEEEE. CDR3 length: 13 amino acids. Trimming shortened V by 7 bases and J by 5 bases, and 15 bases separated the two germline ends. The CDR3 reads CASGRNNNYGYTF. The DNA of the CDR3 is TGTGCCAGCGGGAGGAACAACAATTATGGCTACACCTTC.

The chain couples TRBV4-1 to TRBJ1-3; TRBD1 might be the D (5 bases). This CDR3 is 14 amino acids long. Trimming removed 0 bases from V and 4 bases from J, with 7 bases in between. CDR1 is MGHRA and CDR2 is YSYEKL in the germline V gene. Here the CDR3 reads CASSQEQEGNTIYF. The CDR3 nucleotides read TGCGCCAGCAGCCAAGAACAGGAGGGAAACACCATATATTTT.